These 10 T cell receptor beta chains were sequenced from one sample in a study of radiation and T cells in renal cell carcinoma. Assay used: immunoSEQ multiplex PCR; TCRdb lists only in-frame clones, some missing. The sample yields around 170,000 clones, 88% seen once. Time point specified: blood 4 weeks post-SBRT, at nephrectomy. Treatment here: 15 Gy SBRT to primary tumor, nephrectomy 4 weeks later. The sequences come from blood, collected from a patient whose treatment included radiotherapy and nephrectomy. Every receptor here comes from a woman between 45 and 65 years old with renal cell carcinoma.

This rearrangement joins TRBV5-1 to TRBJ1-1, with D possibly being TRBD1 (5 bases). Trimming removed 4 bases at V and 5 bases at J, with 15 bases between. The CDR3 sequence is 14 residues long. The germline CDR1 and CDR2 sequences are SGHRS and YFSETQ. The CDR3, as DNA: TGCGCCAGCAGCCAGGACTGGGGGACGACTGAAGCTTTCTTT. Protein sequence: CASSQDWGTTEAFF.

J is TRBJ1-5 and V is TRBV6-1; D is perhaps TRBD1 (5 bases). The CDR3 spans 14 residues. Germline V CDR1 and CDR2: MNHNS, SASEGT. The V end was cut by 6 bases, the J end by 0 bases, with 9 bases between. The CDR3 here is CASRKTDSNQPQHF. In DNA, the CDR3 is TGTGCCAGCAGGAAGACAGATAGCAATCAGCCCCAGCATTTT.

The chain carries TRBV11-2 and TRBJ2-3; 8 nucleotides match TRBD2. The CDR3 runs to 16 residues. Unmatched junction bases numbered 3, after V lost 1 base and J lost 0 bases. Per the germline V gene, CDR1 is SGHAT and CDR2 is FQNNGV. The CDR3 DNA reads as TGTGCCAGCAGCTTAGTCGGGGGGGGAAGCACAGATACGCAGTATTTT. It codes for CASSLVGGGSTDTQYF.

This clone was observed once. The chain uses TRBV19 and TRBJ2-2, with TRBD1 matching over 7 bases. V shed 11 bases, J shed 0 bases, and the junction held 6 bases outside the gene matches. Germline V gives CDR1 LNHDA, CDR2 SQIVND (reference sequence). The CDR3 runs 14 residues. CDR3 in amino acids: CACLGTANTGELFF. The CDR3 DNA reads as TGTGCCTGCCTTGGGACAGCGAACACCGGGGAGCTGTTTTTT.

The rearrangement links TRBV18 to TRBJ2-7; TRBD1 matches 7 bases. CDR3 length: 15 amino acids. V was clipped by 5 bases and J by 0 bases; unmatched bases: 7. The germline CDR1 and CDR2 sequences are KGHSH and LQKENI. The CDR3 bases are TGTGCCAGCTCAAAACCGGGACAGAGCTCCTACGAGCAGTACTTC. It encodes CASSKPGQSSYEQYF.

The chain recombines TRBV7-9 with TRBJ1-2; the D gene is possibly TRBD1 (5 bases). The germline V gene encodes CDR1 SEHNR and CDR2 FQNEAQ (reference sequence). The CDR3 sequence is 14 residues long. Deletions cut 2 bases from V and 3 bases from J, with 10 bases between. The DNA for the CDR3 is TGTGCCAGCAGCTTACTCGGGACGGACTATGGCTACACCTTC. It yields the protein CASSLLGTDYGYTF. Combining the CDR3 with reference TRBV7-9 and TRBJ1-2 gives the whole variable domain DTGVSQNPRHKITKRGQNVTFRCDPISEHNRLYWYRQTLGQGPEFLTYFQNEAQLEKSRLLSDRFSAERPKGSFSTLEIQRTEQGDSAMYLCASSLLGTDYGYTFGSGTRLTVV.

The genes are TRBV4-3 and TRBJ1-6; D uncertain. This CDR3 comprises 15 residues. The germline V gene encodes CDR1 LGHNA and CDR2 YSLEER. Trimming left V 0 bases short and J 6 bases short, with 9 bases between. CDR3: CASSQDTGINSPLHF. CDR3 sequence (DNA): TGCGCCAGCAGCCAAGACACCGGGATTAATTCACCCCTCCACTTT.

V is TRBV15 and J is TRBJ2-1; TRBD2 aligns across 7 bases. The CDR3 consists of 15 residues. The ends lost 2 bases at V and 6 bases at J; junction bases unmatched: 7. Germline CDR1 and CDR2: LNHNV and YYDKDF (reference sequence). The CDR3 is CATSRSSGLLNEQFF. CDR3 DNA sequence: TGTGCCACCAGCAGAAGCTCGGGACTACTCAATGAGCAGTTCTTC.

V usage is TRBV5-4 and J usage is TRBJ1-1, with D uncertain. Trimming left V 0 bases short and J 1 base short, with 10 bases between. The germline CDR1 and CDR2 sequences are SGHNT and YYREEE (reference sequence). There are 15 residues in the CDR3. CDR3 nucleotide sequence: TGTGCCAGCAGCTTGGGGACTGGATGGAACACTGAAGCTTTCTTT. Protein product: CASSLGTGWNTEAFF.

The J gene is TRBJ2-2, the V gene TRBV5-1; 7 nucleotides match TRBD1. V was clipped by 4 bases and J by 1 base; unmatched bases: 7. Germline CDR1 reads SGHRS; CDR2 reads YFSETQ. The CDR3 extends over 16 amino acids. CDR3 loop: CASSVQGDLNTGELFF. Written as DNA, the CDR3 is TGCGCCAGCAGCGTGCAGGGGGATCTGAACACCGGGGAGCTGTTTTTT.